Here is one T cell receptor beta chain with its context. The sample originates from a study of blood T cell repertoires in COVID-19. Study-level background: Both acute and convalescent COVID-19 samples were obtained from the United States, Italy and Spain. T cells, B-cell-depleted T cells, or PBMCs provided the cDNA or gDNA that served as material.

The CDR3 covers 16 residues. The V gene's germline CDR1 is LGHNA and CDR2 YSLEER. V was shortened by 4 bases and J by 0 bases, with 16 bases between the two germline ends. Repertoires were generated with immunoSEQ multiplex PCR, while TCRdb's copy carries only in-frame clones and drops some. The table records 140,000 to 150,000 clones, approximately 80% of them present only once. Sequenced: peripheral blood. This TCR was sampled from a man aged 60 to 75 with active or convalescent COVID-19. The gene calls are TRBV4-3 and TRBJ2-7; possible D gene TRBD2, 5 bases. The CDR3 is CASSPEVSLSSYEQYF. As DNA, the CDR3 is TGCGCCAGCAGCCCGGAGGTCTCCCTGAGCTCCTACGAGCAGTACTTC.